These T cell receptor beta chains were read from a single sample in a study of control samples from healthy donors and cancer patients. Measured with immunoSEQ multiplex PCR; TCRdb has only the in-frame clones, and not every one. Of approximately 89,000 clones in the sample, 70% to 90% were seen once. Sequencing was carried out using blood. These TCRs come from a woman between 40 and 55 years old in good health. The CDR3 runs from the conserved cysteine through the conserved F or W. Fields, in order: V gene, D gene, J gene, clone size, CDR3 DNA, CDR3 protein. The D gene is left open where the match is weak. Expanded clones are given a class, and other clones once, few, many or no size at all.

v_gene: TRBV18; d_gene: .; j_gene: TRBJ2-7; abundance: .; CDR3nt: TGTGCCAGCTCACCTTCATCGGGATCCTACGAGCAGTACTTC; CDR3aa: CASSPSSGSYEQYF
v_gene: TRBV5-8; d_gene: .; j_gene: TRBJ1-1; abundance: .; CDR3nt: TGTGCCAGCAGCTTGGTCTCGACAGACTTAAACACTGAAGCTTTCTTT; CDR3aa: CASSLVSTDLNTEAFF
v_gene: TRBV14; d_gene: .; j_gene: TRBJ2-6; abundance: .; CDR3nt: TGTGCCAGCAGCCAACAGGGAAGGTACTCTGGGGCCAACGTCCTGACTTTC; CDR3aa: CASSQQGRYSGANVLTF
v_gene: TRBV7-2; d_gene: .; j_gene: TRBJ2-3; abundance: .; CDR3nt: TGTGCCAGCAGCTTACAAGGTTCGACAGATACGCAGTATTTT; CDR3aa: CASSLQGSTDTQYF
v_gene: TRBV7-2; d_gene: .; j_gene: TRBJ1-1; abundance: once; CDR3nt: TGTGCCAGCAGCTTAGCGCAGGGCGCCCCTGAAGCTTTCTTT; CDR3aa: CASSLAQGAPEAFF
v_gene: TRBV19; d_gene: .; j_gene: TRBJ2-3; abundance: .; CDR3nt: TGTGCCAGTGGCACGGGACGGGGAGGCGATACGCAGTATTTT; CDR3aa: CASGTGRGGDTQYF
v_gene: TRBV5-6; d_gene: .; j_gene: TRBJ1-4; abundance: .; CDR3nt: TGTGCCAGCAGCTTGCAAGGAGCAACTAATGAAAAACTGTTTTTT; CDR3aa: CASSLQGATNEKLFF
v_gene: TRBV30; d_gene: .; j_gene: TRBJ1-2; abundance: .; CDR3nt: TGTGCCTGGAGGGGGGCAGGACTGTTCTATGGCTACACCTTC; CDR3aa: CAWRGAGLFYGYTF
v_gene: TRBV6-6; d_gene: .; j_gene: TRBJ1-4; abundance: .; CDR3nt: TGTGCCAGCAGTTACTCTGGGGGCTGGGAAAAACTGTTTTTT; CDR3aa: CASSYSGGWEKLFF
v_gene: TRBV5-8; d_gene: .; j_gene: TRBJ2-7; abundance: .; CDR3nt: TGTGCCAGCAGCTTGCGGGCCGTTAAAGCCTACGAGCAGTACTTC; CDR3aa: CASSLRAVKAYEQYF
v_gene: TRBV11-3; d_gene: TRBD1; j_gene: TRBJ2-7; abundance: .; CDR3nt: TGTGCCAGCAGCTTACCGGGACAGTCCTACGAGCAGTACTTC; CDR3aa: CASSLPGQSYEQYF
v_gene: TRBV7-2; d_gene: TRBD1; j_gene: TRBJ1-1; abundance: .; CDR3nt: TGTGCCAGCATCCTCAGGGGGGCGGACAGGGGTTCTTTTTACACTGAAGCTTTCTTT; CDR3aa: CASILRGADRGSFYTEAFF
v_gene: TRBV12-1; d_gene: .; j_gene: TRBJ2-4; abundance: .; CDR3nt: TGTGCCAGCAGCTTTGAACCTACCAAAAACATTCAGTACTTC; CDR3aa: CASSFEPTKNIQYF
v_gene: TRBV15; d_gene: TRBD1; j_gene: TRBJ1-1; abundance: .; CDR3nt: TGTGCCACCAGCGTCCGACAGGGGGTGGCTGAAGCTTTCTTT; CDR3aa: CATSVRQGVAEAFF
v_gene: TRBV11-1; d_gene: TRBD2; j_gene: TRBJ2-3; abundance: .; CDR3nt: TGTGCCAGCAGCTATCGGACTAGCGGGGAGGGGACGCAGTATTTT; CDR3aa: CASSYRTSGEGTQYF
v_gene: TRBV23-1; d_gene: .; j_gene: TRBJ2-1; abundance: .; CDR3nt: TGCGCCAGCAGTCGGGCGAGTCAGGGTGGAGATGAGCAGTTCTTC; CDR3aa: CASSRASQGGDEQFF
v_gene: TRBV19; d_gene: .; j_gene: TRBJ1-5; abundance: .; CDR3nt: TGTGCCAGTAGTCGCAAGGGTGGAAGCAATCAGCCCCAGCATTTT; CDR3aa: CASSRKGGSNQPQHF
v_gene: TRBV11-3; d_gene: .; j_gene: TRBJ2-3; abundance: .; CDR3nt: TGTGCCAGCAGCTTAAAGACTGCCGGAGGCACAGATACGCAGTATTTT; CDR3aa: CASSLKTAGGTDTQYF
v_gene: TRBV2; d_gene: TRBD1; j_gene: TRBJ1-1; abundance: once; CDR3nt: TGTGCCAGCAGGGGGGACAGGAGGGAAGCTTTCTTT; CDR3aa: CASRGDRREAFF
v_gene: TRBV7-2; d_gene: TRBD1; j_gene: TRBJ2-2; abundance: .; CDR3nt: TGTGCCAGCAGCTTTAGACAGGGGGGATCCGGGGAGCTGTTTTTT; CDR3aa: CASSFRQGGSGELFF
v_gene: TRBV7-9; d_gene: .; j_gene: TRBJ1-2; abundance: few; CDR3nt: TGTGCCAGCAGCTCCCAAATCGACAGGCAGGGCTATGGCTACACCTTC; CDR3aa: CASSSQIDRQGYGYTF
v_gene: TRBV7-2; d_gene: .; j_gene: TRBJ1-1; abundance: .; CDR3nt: TGTGCCAGCAGCTTCCGACAGTTCATGAACACTGAAGCTTTCTTT; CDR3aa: CASSFRQFMNTEAFF
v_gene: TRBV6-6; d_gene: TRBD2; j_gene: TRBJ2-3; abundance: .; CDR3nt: TGTGCCAGCAGTCCCTATGGGGGTAGCGGGGGTGCAGATACGCAGTATTTT; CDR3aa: CASSPYGGSGGADTQYF
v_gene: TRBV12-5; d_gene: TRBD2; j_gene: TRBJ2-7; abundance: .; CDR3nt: TGTGCTAGTGGGCACCTAAGCCTAGCGGGGTTCTACGAGCAGTACTTC; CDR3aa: CASGHLSLAGFYEQYF
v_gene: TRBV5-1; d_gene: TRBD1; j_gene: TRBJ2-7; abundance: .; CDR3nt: TGCGCCAGCAGCTTGGCTCCCCTTGACAGGGACGAGCAGTACTTC; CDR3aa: CASSLAPLDRDEQYF
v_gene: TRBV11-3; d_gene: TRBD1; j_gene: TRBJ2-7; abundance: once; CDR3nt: TGTGCCAGCAGCTTAGATTCTGACAGGGGCTCCTACGAGCAGTACTTC; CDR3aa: CASSLDSDRGSYEQYF
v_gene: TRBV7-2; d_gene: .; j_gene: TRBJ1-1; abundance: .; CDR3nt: TGTGCCAGCAGCTTGGCGGGGGCAGGAAACACTGAAGCTTTCTTT; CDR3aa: CASSLAGAGNTEAFF
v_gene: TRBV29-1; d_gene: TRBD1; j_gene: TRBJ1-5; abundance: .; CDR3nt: TGCAGCAGGATAGGGGGCGCGCAGCCCCAGCATTTT; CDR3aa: CSRIGGAQPQHF
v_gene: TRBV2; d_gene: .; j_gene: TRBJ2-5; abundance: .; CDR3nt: TGTGCCAGCAGTGAGAGATTTCGGTACCAAGAGACCCAGTACTTC; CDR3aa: CASSERFRYQETQYF
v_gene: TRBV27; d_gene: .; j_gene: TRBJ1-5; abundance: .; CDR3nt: TGTGCCAGCAGAACAGGGAACCAGCCCCAGCATTTT; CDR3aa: CASRTGNQPQHF
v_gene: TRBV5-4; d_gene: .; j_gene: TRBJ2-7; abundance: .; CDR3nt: TGTGCCAGCAGCCCTCAAACCCAACCCAGCTCCTACGAGCAGTACTTC; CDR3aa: CASSPQTQPSSYEQYF
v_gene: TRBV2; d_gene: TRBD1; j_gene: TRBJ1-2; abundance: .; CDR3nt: TGTGCCAGCAGTCCCTTCCGGACAGGGGGCGATGGCTACACCTTC; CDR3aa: CASSPFRTGGDGYTF
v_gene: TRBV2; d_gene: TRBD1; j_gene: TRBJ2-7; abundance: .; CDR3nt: TGTGCCAGCAGGGCCGACAGGGAGAGTATCTACGAGCAGTACTTC; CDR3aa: CASRADRESIYEQYF
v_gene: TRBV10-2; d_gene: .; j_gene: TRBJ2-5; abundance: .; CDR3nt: TGCGCCAGCAGTGAGTCGGTCCAAGAGACCCAGTACTTC; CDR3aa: CASSESVQETQYF
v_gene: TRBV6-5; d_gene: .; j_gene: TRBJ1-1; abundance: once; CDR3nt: TGTGCCAGCAGTTACTCTAGGGTGAACACTGAAGCTTTCTTT; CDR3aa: CASSYSRVNTEAFF
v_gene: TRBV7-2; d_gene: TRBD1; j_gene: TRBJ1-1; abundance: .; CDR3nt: TGTGCCAGCAGCTTCCAGGGGGCGATTGGCACTGAAGCTTTCTTT; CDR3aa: CASSFQGAIGTEAFF
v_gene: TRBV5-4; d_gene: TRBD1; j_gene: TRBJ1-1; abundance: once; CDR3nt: TGTGCCAGCAGCTCAACGGGACAGGGGGCCCGGAACACTGAAGCTTTCTTT; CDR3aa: CASSSTGQGARNTEAFF
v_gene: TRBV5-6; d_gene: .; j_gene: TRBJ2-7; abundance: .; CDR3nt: TGTGCCAGCAGCAAGGAACGCCTAGACATCTACGAGCAGTACTTC; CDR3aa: CASSKERLDIYEQYF
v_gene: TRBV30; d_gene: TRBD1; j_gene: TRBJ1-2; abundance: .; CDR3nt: TGTGCCTGGAGTGTTTCGCAGGGGGCCTATCCCCACTATGGCTACACCTTC; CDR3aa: CAWSVSQGAYPHYGYTF
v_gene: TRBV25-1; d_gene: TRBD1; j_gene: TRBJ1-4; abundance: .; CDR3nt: TGTGCCAGCAGTGAATTAGGCAGGGGGAATGAAAAACTGTTTTTT; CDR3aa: CASSELGRGNEKLFF
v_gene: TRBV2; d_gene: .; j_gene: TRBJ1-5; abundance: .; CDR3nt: TGTGCCAGCAACCTGGGGAGGGGCCAGAGGCCCCAGCATTTT; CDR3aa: CASNLGRGQRPQHF
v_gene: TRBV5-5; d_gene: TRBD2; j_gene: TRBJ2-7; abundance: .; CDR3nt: TGTGCCAGCAGCGCGGGGGGATCCTACGAGCAGTACTTC; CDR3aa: CASSAGGSYEQYF
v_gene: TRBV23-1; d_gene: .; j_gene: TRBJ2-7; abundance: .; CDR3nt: TGCGCCAGCAGTCATTATGACAGTTCCTACGAGCAGTACTTC; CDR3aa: CASSHYDSSYEQYF
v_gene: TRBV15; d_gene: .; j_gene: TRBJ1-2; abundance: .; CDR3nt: TGTGCCACCAGCCTTCGTTTAGCTAACTATGGCTACACCTTC; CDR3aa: CATSLRLANYGYTF
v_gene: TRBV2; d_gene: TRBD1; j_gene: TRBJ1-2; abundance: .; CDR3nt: TGTGCCAGCAGTTATGGCGAGGGGGACAGGTCAGGTGGCTACACCTTC; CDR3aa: CASSYGEGDRSGGYTF
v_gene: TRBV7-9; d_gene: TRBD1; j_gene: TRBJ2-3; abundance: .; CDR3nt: TGTGCCAGCAGCCCGGGACAGTGGGCAGATACGCAGTATTTT; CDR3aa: CASSPGQWADTQYF